These T cell receptor beta chains were read from a single sample in a study of blood T cell repertoires in COVID-19. Sequenced by immunoSEQ multiplex PCR; TCRdb stores in-frame clones only, minus some. The sample holds about 210,000 clones, roughly 85% seen once. Sequences were obtained from PBMCs or T cells enriched from blood (not recorded which). The receptors here all came from a middle-aged woman with acute COVID-19. Each CDR3 is given with its conserved first and last residue. A D gene is named only where the DNA matches it firmly. The listing skips clone size in some rows; elsewhere it reads once, few, many or a size class.

clone_size: few; j_call: TRBJ2-7; d_call: TRBD2; v_call: TRBV11-2; cdr3_nt: TGTGCCAGCAGCTTAGACGTAGCGGGAGGCTACGAGCAGTACTTC; cdr3_aa: CASSLDVAGGYEQYF
clone_size: NA; j_call: TRBJ2-7; d_call: NA; v_call: TRBV27; cdr3_nt: TGTGCCAGCAGTTTGGTGGGGGGACCCTCCTACGAGCAGTACTTC; cdr3_aa: CASSLVGGPSYEQYF
clone_size: NA; j_call: TRBJ2-1; d_call: NA; v_call: TRBV6-5; cdr3_nt: TGTGCCAGCAGTCACCCAGACAATGAGCAGTTCTTC; cdr3_aa: CASSHPDNEQFF
clone_size: once; j_call: TRBJ2-4; d_call: TRBD1; v_call: TRBV7-2; cdr3_nt: TGTGCCAGCAGCTCCTGGTCGGGACAGATCAACATTCAGTACTTC; cdr3_aa: CASSSWSGQINIQYF
clone_size: NA; j_call: TRBJ1-1; d_call: NA; v_call: TRBV27; cdr3_nt: TGTGCCAGCAGTTTGGGGGCTACTCAAGGGGAAGCTTTCTTT; cdr3_aa: CASSLGATQGEAFF
clone_size: once; j_call: TRBJ2-2; d_call: TRBD2; v_call: TRBV2; cdr3_nt: TGTGCCAGCAGTGAAGGACTAGCGGGGTTTCTGTTTTTT; cdr3_aa: CASSEGLAGFLFF
clone_size: few; j_call: TRBJ1-6; d_call: TRBD1; v_call: TRBV2; cdr3_nt: TGTGCCAGCAGGAGACAGGGGATTAATTCACCCCTCCACTTT; cdr3_aa: CASRRQGINSPLHF
clone_size: NA; j_call: TRBJ1-3; d_call: TRBD1; v_call: TRBV19; cdr3_nt: TGTGCCAGTAGATCAAGACGGGACAGGGCTTCCTCCGCGAGCTCTGGAAACACCATATATTTT; cdr3_aa: CASRSRRDRASSASSGNTIYF
clone_size: NA; j_call: TRBJ1-1; d_call: NA; v_call: TRBV12-3/TRBV12-4; cdr3_nt: TGTGCCAGCAGTTTCCCGGGTCCCACTGAAGCTTTCTTT; cdr3_aa: CASSFPGPTEAFF
clone_size: NA; j_call: TRBJ2-7; d_call: NA; v_call: TRBV28; cdr3_nt: TGTGCCAGCAGCCCCAGGGTGCCCTACGAGCAGTACTTC; cdr3_aa: CASSPRVPYEQYF
clone_size: NA; j_call: TRBJ2-3; d_call: NA; v_call: TRBV28; cdr3_nt: TGTGCCAGCAGGGGGGCAGGCACAGATACGCAGTATTTT; cdr3_aa: CASRGAGTDTQYF
clone_size: once; j_call: TRBJ1-3; d_call: NA; v_call: TRBV28; cdr3_nt: TGTGCCAGCAGTTCAGGGGTATGGTCTGGAAACACCATATATTTT; cdr3_aa: CASSSGVWSGNTIYF
clone_size: NA; j_call: TRBJ2-7; d_call: NA; v_call: TRBV11-2; cdr3_nt: TGTGCCAGCAGCTTAGGTGGCGGGGATCCCTACGAGCAGTACTTC; cdr3_aa: CASSLGGGDPYEQYF
clone_size: few; j_call: TRBJ1-1; d_call: NA; v_call: TRBV6-5; cdr3_nt: TGTGCCAGCAGTTCTAAGCAAAGGAACACTGAAGCTTTCTTT; cdr3_aa: CASSSKQRNTEAFF
clone_size: NA; j_call: TRBJ2-1; d_call: TRBD2; v_call: TRBV13; cdr3_nt: TGTGCCAGCAGCTTAGCGGGAGGGTACAATGAGCAGTTCTTC; cdr3_aa: CASSLAGGYNEQFF
clone_size: NA; j_call: TRBJ2-3; d_call: TRBD2; v_call: TRBV5-1; cdr3_nt: TGCGCCAGCAGCTTGGGGACTAGCGGGGGGAGCACAGATACGCAGTATTTT; cdr3_aa: CASSLGTSGGSTDTQYF
clone_size: NA; j_call: TRBJ2-5; d_call: TRBD1; v_call: TRBV19; cdr3_nt: TGTGCCAGTAGTCCCTTTCCGGCCGGGACAGGGGGCGCGGAGACCCAGTACTTC; cdr3_aa: CASSPFPAGTGGAETQYF
clone_size: NA; j_call: TRBJ2-1; d_call: TRBD2; v_call: TRBV27; cdr3_nt: TGTGCCAGCACCCGGACTAGCGGGAGCAATGAGCAGTTCTTC; cdr3_aa: CASTRTSGSNEQFF
clone_size: once; j_call: TRBJ1-2; d_call: NA; v_call: TRBV19; cdr3_nt: TGTGCCAGTAGATCAGGGGAGGGCTACACCTTC; cdr3_aa: CASRSGEGYTF
clone_size: NA; j_call: TRBJ1-4; d_call: NA; v_call: TRBV28; cdr3_nt: TGTGCCAGCAGTTTATCGGCCGGGAGGAAACTGTTTTTT; cdr3_aa: CASSLSAGRKLFF
clone_size: NA; j_call: TRBJ2-1; d_call: TRBD1; v_call: TRBV27; cdr3_nt: TGTGCCAGCAGTTCAGACGGACAGGGAGCTAATGAGCAGTTCTTC; cdr3_aa: CASSSDGQGANEQFF
clone_size: NA; j_call: TRBJ2-2; d_call: TRBD1; v_call: TRBV28; cdr3_nt: TGTGCCAGCAGTTTAGGGGGACAGGGGGCGATTACCGGGGAGCTGTTTTTT; cdr3_aa: CASSLGGQGAITGELFF
clone_size: NA; j_call: TRBJ2-7; d_call: TRBD2; v_call: TRBV28; cdr3_nt: TGTGCCAGCAGCTTACTAGCGGGCCCCTCCTACGAGCAGTACTTC; cdr3_aa: CASSLLAGPSYEQYF
clone_size: NA; j_call: TRBJ1-6; d_call: TRBD1; v_call: TRBV19; cdr3_nt: TGTGCCAGTAGCCGGGACAGCGAGATATCTGATTCACCCCTCCACTTT; cdr3_aa: CASSRDSEISDSPLHF
clone_size: NA; j_call: TRBJ2-4; d_call: TRBD2; v_call: TRBV19; cdr3_nt: TGTGCCAGTAGCCTAGGAGGACTAGGCTGGGCCAAAAACATTCAGTACTTC; cdr3_aa: CASSLGGLGWAKNIQYF
clone_size: once; j_call: TRBJ2-2; d_call: NA; v_call: TRBV4-1; cdr3_nt: TGCGCCAGCAGCCAAGCCACTTCGAACACCGGGGAGCTGTTTTTT; cdr3_aa: CASSQATSNTGELFF
clone_size: NA; j_call: TRBJ1-6; d_call: TRBD1; v_call: TRBV11-2; cdr3_nt: TGTGCCAGCAGCCCTTGGACAGGGGTGTATAATTCACCCCTCCACTTT; cdr3_aa: CASSPWTGVYNSPLHF
clone_size: NA; j_call: TRBJ2-2; d_call: TRBD1; v_call: TRBV6-2/TRBV6-3; cdr3_nt: TGTGCCAGCAGTAGAACAGGGGGCGCTCGGACCGGGGAGCTGTTTTTT; cdr3_aa: CASSRTGGARTGELFF
clone_size: NA; j_call: TRBJ2-5; d_call: NA; v_call: TRBV7-3; cdr3_nt: TGTGCCAGCAGCCCACAGCAGGTGGAGACCCAGTACTTC; cdr3_aa: CASSPQQVETQYF
clone_size: NA; j_call: TRBJ2-1; d_call: TRBD2; v_call: TRBV6-5; cdr3_nt: TGTGCCAGCACCGATGGGGGGAGGGATGAGCAGTTCTTC; cdr3_aa: CASTDGGRDEQFF
clone_size: NA; j_call: TRBJ1-6; d_call: TRBD1; v_call: TRBV18; cdr3_nt: TGTGCCAGCTCACACCTCCGACAGGGGGGAAGTTATTCACCCCTCCACTTT; cdr3_aa: CASSHLRQGGSYSPLHF
clone_size: once; j_call: TRBJ2-3; d_call: NA; v_call: TRBV5-1; cdr3_nt: TGCGCCAGCAGCTTGGCTCGTAGCACAGATACGCAGTATTTT; cdr3_aa: CASSLARSTDTQYF
clone_size: NA; j_call: TRBJ2-5; d_call: TRBD1; v_call: TRBV29-1; cdr3_nt: TGCAGCTCCGCCGGGACAGAAGAGACCCAGTACTTC; cdr3_aa: CSSAGTEETQYF
clone_size: NA; j_call: TRBJ2-1; d_call: TRBD2; v_call: TRBV11-3; cdr3_nt: TGTGCCAGCAGCCCGGGGACTAGCGGGAAATACAATGAGCAGTTCTTC; cdr3_aa: CASSPGTSGKYNEQFF
clone_size: NA; j_call: TRBJ2-1; d_call: TRBD2; v_call: TRBV13; cdr3_nt: TGTGCCAGCAGCTTAGGCGGGGGGATGTACAATGAGCAGTTCTTC; cdr3_aa: CASSLGGGMYNEQFF
clone_size: few; j_call: TRBJ1-5; d_call: NA; v_call: TRBV6-6; cdr3_nt: TGTGCCAGCAGTTACGAGGGTAGGAGCAATCAGCCCCAGCATTTT; cdr3_aa: CASSYEGRSNQPQHF
clone_size: NA; j_call: TRBJ2-1; d_call: NA; v_call: TRBV15; cdr3_nt: TGTGCCACCAGCAGAGATTCGGTTTCCCCCAATGAGCAGTTCTTC; cdr3_aa: CATSRDSVSPNEQFF
clone_size: NA; j_call: TRBJ2-7; d_call: NA; v_call: TRBV30; cdr3_nt: TGTGCCTGGAGTTTCGGGACCTACGAGCAGTACTTC; cdr3_aa: CAWSFGTYEQYF
clone_size: NA; j_call: TRBJ2-1; d_call: NA; v_call: TRBV12-3/TRBV12-4; cdr3_nt: TGTGCCAGCAGTTTTGGAGGCTACAATGAGCAGTTCTTC; cdr3_aa: CASSFGGYNEQFF
clone_size: NA; j_call: TRBJ1-1; d_call: NA; v_call: TRBV2; cdr3_nt: TGTGCCAGCAGGGGGAGGTGGAACACTGAAGCTTTCTTT; cdr3_aa: CASRGRWNTEAFF
clone_size: NA; j_call: TRBJ2-2; d_call: TRBD2; v_call: TRBV5-4; cdr3_nt: TGTGCCAGCAGCCCGGGACTAGGAAACACCGGGGAGCTGTTTTTT; cdr3_aa: CASSPGLGNTGELFF
clone_size: NA; j_call: TRBJ2-3; d_call: TRBD2; v_call: TRBV25-1; cdr3_nt: TGTGCCAGCAGTGACCACGGACTAGCGCGCGCAAATACGCAGTATTTT; cdr3_aa: CASSDHGLARANTQYF
clone_size: few; j_call: TRBJ2-2; d_call: TRBD1; v_call: TRBV7-6; cdr3_nt: TGTGCCAGCAGCTTAACAGGGGGATCGAACACCGGGGAGCTGTTTTTT; cdr3_aa: CASSLTGGSNTGELFF
clone_size: NA; j_call: TRBJ2-1; d_call: NA; v_call: TRBV5-6; cdr3_nt: TGTGCCAGCAGCTTGGGACTACTCTCCCCGCCCTACAATGAGCAGTTCTTC; cdr3_aa: CASSLGLLSPPYNEQFF
clone_size: NA; j_call: TRBJ1-1; d_call: NA; v_call: TRBV19; cdr3_nt: TGTGCCAGTCAAGCGGCTAAGGGTGCCCTGAACACTGAAGCTTTCTTT; cdr3_aa: CASQAAKGALNTEAFF
clone_size: few; j_call: TRBJ1-3; d_call: TRBD1; v_call: TRBV10-1; cdr3_nt: TGCGCCAGCAGCACCGGGACAGGCACTGGAAACACCATATATTTT; cdr3_aa: CASSTGTGTGNTIYF